Listed below are T cell receptor beta chains from one sample, sequenced in a study of T cell repertoires in cytomegalovirus infection. TCRdb redid the calling of the reads with MiXCR, one entry per CDR3 protein. Of 750,000 to 900,000 distinct CDR3 sequences listed, around 29% are singletons. These TCRs' antigens remain unknown. The sample consisted of cultured CD8+ T cells from PBMCs, taken from culture after CMV antigen stimulation. All receptors derive from a human donor in good health (CMV status not recorded). Some clones in this sample may be carry-over from other donors' samples. CDR3s include the opening cysteine and the closing phenylalanine or tryptophan. The D gene is left open where the match is weak. Part of the rows lack a size; the others show once, few, many or a class for expanded clones.

clone size,V gene,D gene,J gene,CDR3 DNA,CDR3 protein
-,TRBV20-1,TRBD2,TRBJ2-2,TGCAGTGCTTTACGGACTAGCGGGCCAGCGAACACCGGGGAGCTGTTTTTT,CSALRTSGPANTGELFF
many,TRBV7-6,TRBD1,TRBJ2-1,TGTGCCAGCAGCTTAGGCTTGACAGGGGTAAACAGTGAGCAGTTCTTC,CASSLGLTGVNSEQFF
many,TRBV11-2,-,TRBJ2-4,TGTGCCAGCAGCCCAAAGTGGTACCTAGGCATCGAGATCACAAACATTCAGTACTTC,CASSPKWYLGIEITNIQYF
-,TRBV6-1,-,TRBJ2-3,TGTGCCAGCAGAGGACCCCCAGATACGCAGTATTTT,CASRGPPDTQYF
few,TRBV10-3,TRBD1,TRBJ1-5,TGTGCCATCAGTGAGTACGACAGGGCTGATCAGCCCCAGCATTTT,CAISEYDRADQPQHF
-,TRBV18,-,TRBJ2-4,TGTGCCAGCTCACTCGGGGGGCACGGTGACATTCAGTACTTC,CASSLGGHGDIQYF
few,TRBV7-9,TRBD1,TRBJ1-5,TGTGCCAGCAGCGGAACAGGCGGGACAGGCTATAGCAATCAGCCCCAGCATTTT,CASSGTGGTGYSNQPQHF
-,TRBV19,-,TRBJ2-4,TGTGCCAGAAGGGAACAGGGATACGACATTCAGTACTTC,CARREQGYDIQYF
few,TRBV6-6,-,TRBJ2-7,TGTGCCAGCAGTTACTCCTCGGGGAGCGAGCAGTACTTC,CASSYSSGSEQYF
few,TRBV19,TRBD1,TRBJ2-2,TGTGCCACCCACCGGGACAGGGGGCTATCCGGGGAGCTGTTTTTT,CATHRDRGLSGELFF
-,TRBV6-5,-,TRBJ2-2,TGTGCCAGCAGTTACTCGTATCCCACCGGGGAGCTGTTTTTT,CASSYSYPTGELFF
many,TRBV7-9,-,TRBJ2-5,TGTGCCAGCAGCTTAGACCGTGATAGAAAGACCCAGTACTTC,CASSLDRDRKTQYF
few,TRBV6-6,TRBD1,TRBJ2-7,TGTGCCAGCAGTTACGGGGACAGGGTTCCCTACGAGCAGTACTTC,CASSYGDRVPYEQYF
-,TRBV24-1,TRBD1,TRBJ1-2,TGTGCCACCAGTGAGCGGGACAGGCTTGACTATGGCTACACCTTC,CATSERDRLDYGYTF
-,TRBV12-3/TRBV12-4,-,TRBJ2-7,TGTGCCAGCTGCGGTGGTGCGAGCTCCTACGAGCAGTACTTC,CASCGGASSYEQYF
-,TRBV27,-,TRBJ2-3,TGTGCCAGCAGTCAGGGGACTACCACAGATACGCAGTATTTT,CASSQGTTTDTQYF
-,TRBV5-3,-,TRBJ2-7,TGTGCCAGCAGCCTTGGGGGTCTGGTCGACGAGCAGTACTTC,CASSLGGLVDEQYF
-,TRBV6-6,TRBD1,TRBJ1-1,TGTGCCAGCAGTTACTCGGGAGAGGGGGCGCGAGCTTTCTTT,CASSYSGEGARAFF
many,TRBV27,-,TRBJ2-3,TGTGCCAGCAGCTTGCGGGGCACAGATACGCAGTATTTT,CASSLRGTDTQYF
-,TRBV7-3,-,TRBJ2-3,TGTGCCAGCAGCCGCCCGACAGACCTAAACCCCGACACAGATACGCAGTATTTT,CASSRPTDLNPDTDTQYF
few,TRBV27,-,TRBJ2-1,TGTGCCAGCAGCCCAGGGGGGGGGCCCAGCTCCTACAATGAGCAGTTCTTC,CASSPGGGPSSYNEQFF
once,TRBV27,-,TRBJ1-4,TGTGCCAGCAGTTTTCGACAGACTAATGAAAAACTGTTTTTT,CASSFRQTNEKLFF
few,TRBV6-5,-,TRBJ2-5,TGTGCCAGCAGTTACTCGATGCTCAGGCAAGGGACCCAGTACTTC,CASSYSMLRQGTQYF
-,TRBV7-9,-,TRBJ2-5,TGTGCCAGCAGCTCGTGGGGCAGTCAAGAGACCCAGTACTTC,CASSSWGSQETQYF
many,TRBV7-6,-,TRBJ2-1,TGTGCCAGCAGCCCGCCGACGGATTCCTCCTACAATGAGCAGTTCTTC,CASSPPTDSSYNEQFF
-,TRBV4-1,-,TRBJ1-1,TGCGCCAGCAGCCCCCCGGGACATCCGAACACTGAAGCTTTCTTT,CASSPPGHPNTEAFF
many,TRBV7-9,TRBD1,TRBJ2-7,TGTGCCAGCCGCCTGGGACAGGGCTACGAGCAGTACTTC,CASRLGQGYEQYF
-,TRBV7-9,TRBD2,TRBJ2-2,TGTGCCAGCAGCCCGTCTAGCGGGGGGGCGACCGGGGAGCTGTTTTTT,CASSPSSGGATGELFF
few,TRBV5-6,TRBD1,TRBJ2-7,TGTGCCAGCAGCTTTTCCGGGACAGGGGGGGTCCCTACCTACGAGCAGTACTTC,CASSFSGTGGVPTYEQYF
many,TRBV7-2,TRBD2,TRBJ2-3,TGTGCCAGCAGCGGGCTAGCGGGGGTAGCGGATACGCAGTATTTT,CASSGLAGVADTQYF
once,TRBV7-9,TRBD2,TRBJ2-3,TGTGCCAGCAGTCCTAGCGATGGGGGGGACACAGATACGCAGTATTTT,CASSPSDGGDTDTQYF
-,TRBV19,-,TRBJ2-1,TGTGCCAGCATACAAGTATCCCTCCGAGCCCCCCTCTCCTACAATGAGCAGTTCTTC,CASIQVSLRAPLSYNEQFF
-,TRBV20-1,TRBD1,TRBJ1-2,TGCAGTGCTAGAGAGTTAGGGGGCGAAGGCTATGGCTACACCTTC,CSARELGGEGYGYTF
-,TRBV27,-,TRBJ1-1,TGTGCCAGCAGTTTACCGGGCCCGGGCACTGAAGCTTTCTTT,CASSLPGPGTEAFF
-,TRBV7-9,-,TRBJ2-1,TGTGCCAGCAGCTCTCCAGGCAGCGGCAATGAGCAGTTCTTC,CASSSPGSGNEQFF
many,TRBV7-8,-,TRBJ2-5,TGTGCCAGCAGCCAGTCTCGGGGAAGGGGGGAACAAGAGACCCAGTACTTC,CASSQSRGRGEQETQYF
-,TRBV19,TRBD1,TRBJ1-1,TGTGCCAGTAGTATAAGACAGGGGAGAGCCTTCTTT,CASSIRQGRAFF
-,TRBV7-9,-,TRBJ2-3,TGTGCCAGCAGCTTGGGAACACTCAGCGCAGATACGCGGTATTTT,CASSLGTLSADTRYF
-,TRBV12-5,-,TRBJ1-1,TGTGCTAGTGGCTTTAATACAGGGAAGAACACTGAAGCTTTCTTT,CASGFNTGKNTEAFF
few,TRBV6-1,-,TRBJ2-1,TGTGCCAGCAGCCCCAGGGTCCCAGGGTACAATGAGCAGTTCTTC,CASSPRVPGYNEQFF
once,TRBV19,-,TRBJ2-5,TGTGCCAGTAGTCCCACTGCCGATTGGACCCAGTACTTC,CASSPTADWTQYF
-,TRBV7-2,TRBD1,TRBJ2-7,TGTGCCAGCAGCCCGGGACAGGGCCTTTCTTGGTCCTACGAGCAGTACTTC,CASSPGQGLSWSYEQYF
-,TRBV6-1,TRBD1,TRBJ1-6,TGTGCCAGCAGTGAAGTACAGGGGTATTCACCCCTCCACTTT,CASSEVQGYSPLHF
-,TRBV6-1,-,TRBJ1-5,TGTGCCAGCAGTGAATCTGTATATGGCAATCAGCCCCAGCATTTT,CASSESVYGNQPQHF
few,TRBV5-5,-,TRBJ2-3,TGTGCCAGCAGCTTAATTGTGATGTCAGATACGCAGTATTTT,CASSLIVMSDTQYF
few,TRBV19,-,TRBJ2-4,TGTGCCAGTAGTATAGATCCGGAGACAGAAGCCAAAAACATTCAGTACTTC,CASSIDPETEAKNIQYF
once,TRBV18,-,TRBJ1-1,TGTGCCAGCTCACTCCCCTTCTTAGGTGAAGCTTTCTTT,CASSLPFLGEAFF
-,TRBV20-1,TRBD1,TRBJ1-1,TGCAGTGCTATGGACAGGGGGCTACCCTGGAACACTGAAGCTTTCTTT,CSAMDRGLPWNTEAFF
-,TRBV27,-,TRBJ2-1,TGTGCCAGCAGTGGACGGGCCCATGAGCAGTTCTTC,CASSGRAHEQFF
few,TRBV20-1,-,TRBJ2-1,TGCAGTGCTAGAGATCGTGGGAGCTCCTACAATGAGCAGTTCTTC,CSARDRGSSYNEQFF
few,TRBV7-9,-,TRBJ1-4,TGTGCCAGCAGCCCCACCGGAGGCTCGACCGCAACTAATGAAAAACTGTTTTTT,CASSPTGGSTATNEKLFF